This T cell receptor beta chain was sequenced during a study of blood T cell repertoires in COVID-19. Study as a whole: Spain, Italy and the United States supplied samples that represented acute and convalescent COVID-19. PBMCs, B-cell-depleted T cells, or T cells provided the cDNA or gDNA that made up the material.

The germline V gene encodes CDR1 SNHLY and CDR2 FYNNEI. Trimming took 3 bases from V and 6 from J; bases not matched to a gene: 11. CDR3 length equals 17 residues. TCRdb's table, derived via immunoSEQ multiplex PCR, lists solely in-frame clones and lacks some. The table has some 100,000 clones, around 92% seen once. The chain employs TRBV2 and TRBJ2-5; 12 nucleotides align to TRBD2. What was sequenced was peripheral blood. The receptor's source is a woman aged 55-70 years with active COVID-19. The CDR3 here is CASSEGLAGGMTKTQYF. The CDR3 DNA reads TGTGCCAGCAGTGAGGGGCTAGCGGGGGGGATGACTAAGACCCAGTACTTC.